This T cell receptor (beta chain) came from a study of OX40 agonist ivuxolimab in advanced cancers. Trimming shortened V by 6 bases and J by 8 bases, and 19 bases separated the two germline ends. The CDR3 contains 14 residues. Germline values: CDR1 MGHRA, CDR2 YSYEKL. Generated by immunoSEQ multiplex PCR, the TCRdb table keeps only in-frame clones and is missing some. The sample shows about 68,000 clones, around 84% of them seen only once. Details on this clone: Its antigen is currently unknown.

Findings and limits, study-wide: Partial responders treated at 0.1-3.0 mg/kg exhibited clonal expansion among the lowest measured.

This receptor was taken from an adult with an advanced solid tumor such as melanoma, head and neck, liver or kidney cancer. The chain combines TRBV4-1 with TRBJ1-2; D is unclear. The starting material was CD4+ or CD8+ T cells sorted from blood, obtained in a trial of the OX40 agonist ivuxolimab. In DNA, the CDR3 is TGCGCCAGCAGTGGTGGTGCCAGTACTCCCGGCTACACCTTC. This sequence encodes CASSGGASTPGYTF.